The present entry profiles one T cell receptor (beta chain) with its context. This specimen comes from a study of blood T cell repertoires in COVID-19. The overall study: Whether acute or convalescent, the COVID-19 samples came from the United States, Italy and Spain. Sources were T cells, B-cell-depleted T cells, or PBMCs; the material itself was cDNA or gDNA.

Per the authors' pipeline: Scientists estimated how many nucleated cells there were by amplifying reference gene primers. Using immunoSEQ multiplex PCR, the repertoire was profiled, and TCRdb retains in-frame clones only, with some absent. The V and J calls and clone size were taken over from that table, and D and trimming were inferred from the DNA. This table has tens of thousands of clones, approximately 85% appearing once. Trimming took off 0 bases at V and 7 bases at J, with 13 bases between the two ends. The length of the CDR3 is 15 residues. Germline V gene sequence: CDR1 LNHNV, CDR2 YYDKDF (reference sequence).

The rearrangement uses TRBV15 and TRBJ2-1; a weak D match, TRBD2 (6 bases). The sample consisted of peripheral blood. The origin of this receptor is a human donor in a cohort sampled during active COVID-19. The CDR3 is CATSRELAGRNEQFF. The CDR3 DNA is TGTGCCACCAGCAGAGAGCTAGCCGGGAGAAATGAGCAGTTCTTC. The variable domain in full, with the rest retrieved from reference TRBV15 and TRBJ2-1, is DAMVIQNPRYQVTQFGKPVTLSCSQTLNHNVMYWYQQKSSQAPKLLFHYYDKDFNNEADTPDNFQSRRPNTSFCFLDIRSPGLGDTAMYLCATSRELAGRNEQFFGPGTRLTVL.